This is a list of T cell receptor beta chains from one sample in a study of patients and donors after allogeneic stem cell transplantation. TCRdb recomputed calls from the RT-PCR reads with MiXCR, one row per CDR3 protein. The sample holds about a million distinct CDR3 sequences; 15% to 20% are singletons and the top ten take 5% to 6.5%. The sequenced sample was blood, either unsorted or a sorted T cell fraction (not recorded which). These receptors all stem from a human donor who was either an allogeneic HSCT recipient or a stem cell or donor lymphocyte infusion donor (not recorded which). It is not recorded whose cells these are; they may come from a transplant donor. Each CDR3 is given with its conserved first and last residue.

TRBJ1-2 TRBV20-1 CSARESFRVRYGYTF
TRBJ2-5 TRBV20-1 CSARANQETQYF
TRBJ2-1 TRBV6-2/TRBV6-3 CASSPGGAWFNEQFF
TRBJ1-6 TRBV9 CASSVLVGQGSPLHF
TRBJ1-6 TRBV7-3 CASSLRLNNSPLHF
TRBJ2-7 TRBV7-8 CASSLAVGVSGGYEQYF
TRBJ1-1 TRBV12-3/TRBV12-4 CASSLEGPRTEAFF
TRBJ2-3 TRBV7-9 CASRPLAHLPDTQYF
TRBJ2-6 TRBV9 CASSVGGAGANVLTF
TRBJ2-1 TRBV7-9 CASSLVRDRDQYEQFF